A single sample gave rise to the 27 T cell receptor beta chains below, sequenced in a study of Tregs in tolerant kidney transplant recipients. Sequencing was performed with immunoSEQ multiplex PCR; in TCRdb, only in-frame clones are kept and a portion is missing. The table shows about 50,000 clones, with approximately 89% occurring only once. Related graft donors supplied nonmyeloablative bone marrow transplants, and mixed chimerism was transient. This sample comprised CD8+ T cells from blood (PBMCs), obtained 12 months after the transplant. These receptors originate from a human patient who received a combined kidney and bone marrow transplant. Some T cells may arise from the graft donor.

CDR3: CASSLSSGGAYEQYF. The CDR3 DNA sequence: TGTGCCAGCAGTTTATCTAGCGGGGGGGCCTACGAGCAGTACTTC. V gene TRBV27 combines with J gene TRBJ2-7; 11 bases are shared with TRBD2. This CDR3 contains 15 residues. J gave up 2 bases and V 0 bases, and 0 bases lay outside the gene matches. Germline V gene data show CDR1 as MNHEY and CDR2 as SMNVEV (reference sequence).

This clone has just one count. The rearrangement joins TRBV4-1 to TRBJ2-1; a weak D match, TRBD2 (5 bases). CDR3 length equals 14 residues. V gave up 0 bases and J gave up 9 bases, with 12 bases separating them. Germline lookup yields CDR1 MGHRA and CDR2 YSYEKL. CDR3 loop: CASSQDTSLGEQFF. CDR3 DNA sequence: TGCGCCAGCAGCCAAGATACTAGTTTAGGTGAGCAGTTCTTC.

The V call is TRBV11-3, the J call TRBJ2-3; 9 positions agree with TRBD2. V dropped 5 bases and J dropped 0; count of bases not matched to a gene: 12. The CDR3 runs to 18 residues. The germline CDR1 and CDR2 sequences are SGHNT and YENEEA. As DNA, the CDR3 is TGTGCCAGCAGCGAGAGATTCCTAGCGGGGCCTAGCACAGATACGCAGTATTTT. It is translated as CASSERFLAGPSTDTQYF.

DNA of the CDR3: TGTGCCAGCAGCCAAGTGTCATGGCTAGCGGGAGTGGTTGAGCAGTTCTTC. Translated, it gives CASSQVSWLAGVVEQFF. The chain couples TRBV14 to TRBJ2-1, with 10 bases lining up with TRBD2. After removal of 1 base from V and 9 bases from J, the junction contained 12 bases not matched to a gene. The CDR3 is 17 residues long. The V gene's germline CDR1 is SGHDN and CDR2 FVKESK.

This clone was observed once. The chain has TRBV5-4 and TRBJ2-2; 7 bases align to TRBD2. V dropped 10 bases and J dropped 4; count of bases not matched to a gene: 7. The germline V gene encodes CDR1 SGHNT and CDR2 YYREEE (reference sequence). The CDR3 spans 13 residues. CDR3 nucleotide sequence: TGTGCCGCAGGACTAGAGCTCACCGGGGAGCTGTTTTTT. Amino acids: CAAGLELTGELFF.

The J gene is TRBJ2-5, the V gene TRBV11-3; tentatively, D is TRBD2 (5 bases). Looked up from germline, CDR1 is SGHNT and CDR2 is YENEEA. The CDR3 has 15 residues. Trimming removed 2 bases at V and 5 bases at J, with 15 bases between. The CDR3 protein is CASSLSVSTGETQYF. The CDR3 nucleotides read TGTGCCAGCAGCTTAAGTGTCAGCACGGGGGAGACCCAGTACTTC.

The chain carries TRBV9 and TRBJ2-7; 16 bases align to TRBD2. The CDR3 runs 15 residues. The V and J ends lost 5 bases and 5 bases, in that order; junction bases with no gene match: 4. Germline V gives CDR1 SGDLS, CDR2 YYNGEE. In DNA, the CDR3 is TGTGCCAGCAGGGGGACTAGCGGGAGGGCCGACGAGCAGTACTTC. Its translation is CASRGTSGRADEQYF.

The chain employs TRBV7-9 and TRBJ1-2; D uncertain. CDR1 and CDR2 from the germline V gene are SEHNR and FQNEAQ (reference sequence). V lost 3 bases to trimming and J lost 7 bases, with 9 bases between them. The CDR3 length is 12 residues. The CDR3 region is CASSLSPGGYTF. CDR3 sequence (DNA): TGTGCCAGCAGCTTGTCCCCGGGTGGCTACACCTTC.

The V and J genes are TRBV7-2 and TRBJ2-1; D call uncertain. The CDR3 contains 13 residues. Germline loops: CDR1 SGHTA, CDR2 FQGNSA. V was shortened by 2 bases and J by 6 bases, with 8 bases between the two germline ends. The CDR3 DNA reads TGTGCCAGCAGCTTAAACTTCCGCAATGAGCAGTTCTTC. Its protein is CASSLNFRNEQFF.

The chain joins TRBV11-2 to TRBJ2-5, with D possibly being TRBD1 (5 bases). The DNA end favors TRBJ2-7, so the J call may be wrong. CDR1 and CDR2 (germline): SGHAT, FQNNGV. This CDR3 comprises 16 residues. CDR3 protein: CASSSQTWTQAYEQYF. DNA for the CDR3: TGTGCCAGCAGCTCCCAAACATGGACACAAGCCTACGAGCAGTACTTC.

This chain connects TRBV5-1 to TRBJ2-1; 8 bases map to TRBD2. V shed 3 bases, J shed 4 bases, and the junction held 9 bases outside the gene matches. The CDR3 is 16 residues long. Germline CDR1 reads SGHRS; CDR2 reads YFSETQ. The CDR3 DNA reads TGCGCCAGCAGCTCTATCAGCGGGAGAGGGTACAATGAGCAGTTCTTC. This encodes CASSSISGRGYNEQFF.

The chain carries TRBV7-8 and TRBJ2-7; D not certain. CDR1 is SGHVS and CDR2 is FQNEAQ in the germline V gene. This CDR3 has 13 amino acids. V lost 0 bases to trimming and J lost 0 bases, with 3 bases between them. CDR3 in DNA: TGTGCCAGCAGCTTAGCCAGCTCCTACGAGCAGTACTTC. It codes for CASSLASSYEQYF.

The chain joins TRBV11-3 to TRBJ2-1; 7 bases agree with TRBD1. Germline V gene data show CDR1 as SGHNT and CDR2 as YENEEA. With 3 bases clipped from V and 6 bases from J, the junction kept 5 bases outside the gene matches. This CDR3 spans 14 amino acids. CDR3 in DNA: TGTGCCAGCAGCTTGTATGCAGGGGGCAATGAGCAGTTCTTC. As protein: CASSLYAGGNEQFF.

CDR3 loop: CASSIVGYSNQPQHF. The CDR3 DNA reads as TGTGCCAGTAGTATAGTCGGGTATAGCAATCAGCCCCAGCATTTT. V usage is TRBV19 and J usage is TRBJ1-5; no firm D call. CDR1 is LNHDA and CDR2 is SQIVND in the germline V gene (reference sequence). Trimming pared 1 base from V and 0 bases from J, leaving 7 bases between. This CDR3 spans 15 amino acids. Complete variable domain (other parts from reference TRBV19 and TRBJ1-5): DGGITQSPKYLFRKEGQNVTLSCEQNLNHDAMYWYRQDPGQGLRLIYYSQIVNDFQKGDIAEGYSVSREKKESFPLTVTSAQKNPTAFYLCASSIVGYSNQPQHFGDGTRLSIL.

The V call is TRBV27, the J call TRBJ2-2; D is ambiguous. The CDR3 is 12 residues long. Germline V gene sequence: CDR1 MNHEY, CDR2 SMNVEV (reference sequence). V was cut by 8 bases and J by 2 bases, with 6 bases left in between. CDR3 region: CASLTNTGELFF. CDR3 bases: TGTGCCAGCCTGACTAACACCGGGGAGCTGTTTTTT.

This clone was picked up one time. V and J are TRBV29-1 and TRBJ1-1; D not certain. The CDR3 length is 11 residues. Looked up from germline, CDR1 is SQVTM and CDR2 is ANQGSEA. Trimming removed 3 bases from V and 4 bases from J, with 6 bases in between. CDR3 nucleotide sequence: TGCAGCGTTGACAGCGGCACTGAAGCTTTCTTT. Translation: CSVDSGTEAFF.

The V and J genes are TRBV12-5 and TRBJ1-1; 7 nucleotides agree with TRBD1. V shed 0 bases and J 4 bases; nucleotides not matched to a gene: 17. Germline CDR1 is LGHNT and CDR2 is FRNRAP. The CDR3 extends over 19 amino acids. The chain's CDR3 is CASGLVLPTGKINRTEAFF. DNA of the CDR3: TGTGCTAGTGGTTTGGTTCTACCGACAGGGAAAATCAATCGCACTGAAGCTTTCTTT.

The chain joins TRBV7-6 to TRBJ2-3; D perhaps matches TRBD1 (5 bases). The CDR3 totals 14 residues. In germline, CDR1 is SGHVS, CDR2 FNYEAQ. V lost 0 bases to trimming and J lost 1 base, with 5 bases between them. The DNA for the CDR3 is TGTGCCAGCAGCTTAGCAGGGGGCACAGATACGCAGTATTTT. It is translated as CASSLAGGTDTQYF.

This clone was seen only once. V is TRBV14 and J is TRBJ2-3; 9 bases agree with TRBD1. Germline V gives CDR1 SGHDN, CDR2 FVKESK. Trimming removed 6 bases from V and 0 bases from J; junction bases left unmatched: 4. This CDR3 spans 15 amino acids. The CDR3 DNA reads as TGTGCCAGCAGTCTCGGACAGGGGAGCACAGATACGCAGTATTTT. Protein: CASSLGQGSTDTQYF. Full variable domain (outside the CDR3, taken from reference TRBV14 and TRBJ2-3): EAGVTQFPSHSVIEKGQTVTLRCDPISGHDNLYWYRRVMGKEIKFLLHFVKESKQDESGMPNNRFLAERTGGTYSTLKVQPAELEDSGVYFCASSLGQGSTDTQYFGPGTRLTVL.

J is TRBJ2-1 and V is TRBV9; TRBD2 agrees at 8 bases. The junction had 10 bases not matched to a gene; V was cut back by 0 bases and J by 2 bases. In germline, CDR1 is SGDLS, CDR2 YYNGEE. CDR3 size: 18 residues. CDR3 in amino acids: CASSVGSGGGGTYNEQFF. As DNA, the CDR3 is TGTGCCAGCAGCGTAGGAAGTGGAGGCGGGGGGACCTACAATGAGCAGTTCTTC.

The chain uses TRBV7-8 and TRBJ1-4; no reliable D call. Germline V gene data show CDR1 as SGHVS and CDR2 as FQNEAQ. V was pared by 0 bases and J by 4 bases, with 9 bases between. This CDR3 comprises 15 residues. The CDR3 DNA reads as TGTGCCAGCAGCTTAGCCCCGTCGGTTAATGAAAAACTGTTTTTT. This encodes CASSLAPSVNEKLFF.

This clone occurred once. This chain links TRBV5-6 with TRBJ2-7; D unclear. The ends were cut back, 0 bases at V and 1 base at J, with 8 bases in the middle. From germline, CDR1 is SGHDT and CDR2 YYEEEE. This CDR3 region has 14 residues. As DNA, the CDR3 is TGTGCCAGCAGCTTGGTGTCAATGTCCTACGAGCAGTACTTC. It encodes CASSLVSMSYEQYF. The variable domain in full, completed from reference TRBV5-6 and TRBJ2-7, reads DAGVTQSPTHLIKTRGQQVTLRCSPKSGHDTVSWYQQALGQGPQFIFQYYEEEERQRGNFPDRFSGHQFPNYSSELNVNALLLGDSALYLCASSLVSMSYEQYFGPGTRLTVT.

As DNA, the CDR3 is TGTGCCAGTAGAAGGGGACTAGCGGGAGAAGGTTCCTACAATGAGCAGTTCTTC. As protein: CASRRGLAGEGSYNEQFF. The V gene is TRBV19, the J gene TRBJ2-1; 14 positions agree with TRBD2. Germline loops: CDR1 LNHDA, CDR2 SQIVND (reference sequence). The ends lost 6 bases at V and 1 base at J; junction bases unmatched: 8. The length of the CDR3 is 18 residues.

The J gene is TRBJ2-5, the V gene TRBV7-3; TRBD2 matches 13 bases. The V and J ends lost 4 bases and 2 bases, in that order; junction bases with no gene match: 4. CDR1 and CDR2 from the germline V gene are SGHTA and FQGTGA. CDR3 length: 16 residues. In DNA form, the CDR3 reads TGTGCCAGCAGCTCCGGACTAGCGGGAGAGCAAGAGACCCAGTACTTC. Protein product: CASSSGLAGEQETQYF.

The genes are TRBV5-1 and TRBJ1-2, with 8 bases matching TRBD1. The CDR3 extends over 12 amino acids. J lost 6 bases, V lost 4 bases, and 2 bases had no gene match. From germline, CDR1 is SGHRS and CDR2 YFSETQ. CDR3 protein: CASSDRGNGYTF. The CDR3 DNA reads as TGCGCCAGCAGCGACAGGGGAAATGGCTACACCTTC.

DNA for the CDR3: TGTGCCAGCAGCGCTCGCAGAAACTATGGCTACACCTTC. Protein: CASSARRNYGYTF. The V gene is TRBV9, the J gene TRBJ1-2; no definite D call. This CDR3 has 13 amino acids. Germline CDR1 is SGDLS and CDR2 is YYNGEE. V gave up 3 bases and J gave up 2 bases, with 8 bases separating them.

This clone has a single count. The chain combines TRBV6-4 with TRBJ2-1, with TRBD1 matching over 7 bases. From germline, CDR1 is MRHNA and CDR2 SNTAGT. The V segment lost 5 bases and the J segment 4 bases; nucleotides outside the gene matches: 11. This CDR3 is 16 amino acids long. This chain's CDR3 is CASSRQGRGIYNEQFF. The CDR3 DNA reads as TGTGCCAGCAGTAGACAGGGAAGAGGGATTTACAATGAGCAGTTCTTC.